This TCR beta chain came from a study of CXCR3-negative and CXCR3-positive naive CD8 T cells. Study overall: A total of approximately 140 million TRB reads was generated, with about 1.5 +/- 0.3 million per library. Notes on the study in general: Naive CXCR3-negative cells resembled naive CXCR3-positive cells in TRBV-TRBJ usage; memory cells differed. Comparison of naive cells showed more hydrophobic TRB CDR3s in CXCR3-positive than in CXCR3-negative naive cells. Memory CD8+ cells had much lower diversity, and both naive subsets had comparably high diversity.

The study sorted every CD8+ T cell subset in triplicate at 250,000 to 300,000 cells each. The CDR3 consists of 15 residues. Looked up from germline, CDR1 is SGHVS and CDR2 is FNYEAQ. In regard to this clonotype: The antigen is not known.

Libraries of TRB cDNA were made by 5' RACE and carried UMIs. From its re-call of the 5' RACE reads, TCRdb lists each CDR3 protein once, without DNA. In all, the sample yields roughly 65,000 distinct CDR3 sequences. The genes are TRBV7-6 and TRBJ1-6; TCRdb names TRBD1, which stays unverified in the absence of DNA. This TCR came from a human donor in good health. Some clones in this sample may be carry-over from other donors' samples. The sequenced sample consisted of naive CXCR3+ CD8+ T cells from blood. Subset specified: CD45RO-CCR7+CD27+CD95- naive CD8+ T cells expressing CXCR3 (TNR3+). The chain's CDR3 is CASSPGQGTYSPLHF.